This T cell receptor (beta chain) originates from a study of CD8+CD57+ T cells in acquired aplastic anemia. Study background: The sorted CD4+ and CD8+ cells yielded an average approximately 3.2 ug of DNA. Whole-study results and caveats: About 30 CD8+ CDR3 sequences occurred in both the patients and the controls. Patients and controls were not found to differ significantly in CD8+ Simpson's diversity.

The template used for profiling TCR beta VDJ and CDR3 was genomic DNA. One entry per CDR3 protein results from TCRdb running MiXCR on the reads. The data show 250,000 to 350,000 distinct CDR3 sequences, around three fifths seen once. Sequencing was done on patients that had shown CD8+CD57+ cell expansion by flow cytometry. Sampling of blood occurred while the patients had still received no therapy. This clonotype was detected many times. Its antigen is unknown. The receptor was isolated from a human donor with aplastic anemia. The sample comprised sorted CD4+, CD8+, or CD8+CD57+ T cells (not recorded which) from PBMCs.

In DNA form, the CDR3 reads TGTGCCAGCAGTTTAGCCGGGACCCAAGGGCCGCCCCAGCATTTT. It yields the protein CASSLAGTQGPPQHF. The chain recombines TRBV12-3 or TRBV12-4 with TRBJ1-5; D may be TRBD1 (5 bases). This CDR3 has 15 amino acids. The ends were cut back, 0 bases at V and 9 bases at J, with 15 bases in the middle.